This T cell receptor (beta chain) was documented in a study of T cells after yellow fever vaccination. V was trimmed by 6 bases and J by 4 bases, leaving 6 bases between them. CDR1 is LNHNV, CDR2 YYDKDF, per germline (reference sequence). The CDR3 covers 11 residues. TCRdb fed the 5' RACE reads into MiXCR, producing one record per CDR3 protein. This table has 14,000 or so distinct CDR3 sequences, 7.3% appearing once. The TCR originated in a young man who received the YFV17D yellow fever vaccine. Sequenced here: PBMCs, either bulk or a sorted T-cell subset (CD4+, CD8+, memory, or dextramer-sorted; not recorded which), sampled on the day of the yellow fever booster vaccination. This rearrangement joins TRBV15 to TRBJ2-5, with a tentative D call TRBD2 (5 bases). CDR3 sequence: CATRLGETQYF. DNA for the CDR3: TGTGCCACCAGACTAGGAGAGACCCAGTACTTC. The full variable domain, completed using reference TRBV15 and TRBJ2-5, is DAMVIQNPRYQVTQFGKPVTLSCSQTLNHNVMYWYQQKSSQAPKLLFHYYDKDFNNEADTPDNFQSRRPNTSFCFLDIRSPGLGDTAMYLCATRLGETQYFGPGTRLLVL.